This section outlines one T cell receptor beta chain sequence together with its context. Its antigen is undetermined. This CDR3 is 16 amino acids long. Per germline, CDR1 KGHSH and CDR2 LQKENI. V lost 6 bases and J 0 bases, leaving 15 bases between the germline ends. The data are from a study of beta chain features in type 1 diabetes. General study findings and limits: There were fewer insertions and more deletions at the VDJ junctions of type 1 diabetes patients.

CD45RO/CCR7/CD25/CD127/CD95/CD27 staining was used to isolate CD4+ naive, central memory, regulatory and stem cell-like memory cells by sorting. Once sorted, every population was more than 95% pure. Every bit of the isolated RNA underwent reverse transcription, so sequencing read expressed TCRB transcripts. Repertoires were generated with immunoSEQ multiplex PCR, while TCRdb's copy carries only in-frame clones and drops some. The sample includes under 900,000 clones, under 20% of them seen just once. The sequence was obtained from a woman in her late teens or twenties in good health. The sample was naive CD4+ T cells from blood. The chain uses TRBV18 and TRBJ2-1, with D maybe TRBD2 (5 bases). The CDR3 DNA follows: TGTGCCAGCTCCCCCCCGCGGACTGTCTCCTACAATGAGCAGTTCTTC. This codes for CASSPPRTVSYNEQFF.